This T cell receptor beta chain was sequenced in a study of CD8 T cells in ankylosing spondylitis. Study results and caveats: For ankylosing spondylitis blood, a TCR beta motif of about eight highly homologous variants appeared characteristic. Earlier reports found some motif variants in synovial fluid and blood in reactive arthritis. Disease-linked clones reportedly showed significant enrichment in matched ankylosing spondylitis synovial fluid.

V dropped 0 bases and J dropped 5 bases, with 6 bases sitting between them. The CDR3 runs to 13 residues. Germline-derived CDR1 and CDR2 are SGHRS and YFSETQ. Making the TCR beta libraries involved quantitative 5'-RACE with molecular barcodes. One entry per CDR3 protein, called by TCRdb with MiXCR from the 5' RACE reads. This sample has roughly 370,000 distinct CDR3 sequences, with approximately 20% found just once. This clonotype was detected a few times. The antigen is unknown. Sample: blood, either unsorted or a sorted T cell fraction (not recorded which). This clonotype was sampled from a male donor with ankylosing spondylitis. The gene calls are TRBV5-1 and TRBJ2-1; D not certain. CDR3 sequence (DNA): TGCGCCAGCAGCTTGGACATAGACAATGAGCAGTTCTTC. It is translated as CASSLDIDNEQFF.